This T cell receptor (beta chain) was recovered during a study of blood T cell repertoires in COVID-19. Study information: Nucleic acid was either cDNA or gDNA, and it came from T cells, B-cell-depleted T cells, or PBMCs.

As processed by the authors: The authors estimated nucleated cell counts from reference gene primer amplification. The data were produced by immunoSEQ multiplex PCR, yet TCRdb's version contains in-frame clones alone and is incomplete. V and J calls and clone size follow that table, whereas D and trimming were derived from the DNA. The table includes roughly 26,000 clones, around 60% detected once. J gave up 4 bases and V 5 bases, and 8 bases lay outside the gene matches. CDR3 size: 15 residues. The V gene's germline CDR1 is LNHDA and CDR2 SQIVND (reference sequence). This clonotype originated in a man aged 55 to 70 with active or convalescent COVID-19. Sequences were obtained from peripheral blood. The chain carries TRBV19 and TRBJ1-3; 7 positions agree with TRBD1. CDR3 loop: CASSASGTVGNTIYF. Written as DNA, the CDR3 is TGTGCCAGTAGTGCCTCCGGGACAGTCGGAAACACCATATATTTT.